The entry below describes one T cell receptor (beta chain). What it binds is not known. The method was immunoSEQ multiplex PCR; TCRdb's version includes in-frame clones alone and lacks a portion of them. The table includes some 100,000 clones, about 83% detected once. This CDR3 has 17 amino acids. CDR1 and CDR2 from the germline V gene are SGHNT and YYREEE (reference sequence). V was shortened by 0 bases and J by 3 bases, with 19 bases between the two germline ends. The data derive from a study of cytomegalovirus exposure and HLA in healthy donors. Whole-study results and caveats: In vitro checks showed that three CMV-associated chains really do target CMV antigens.

The origin of this receptor is a young man in good health and CMV-seronegative. This rearrangement joins TRBV5-4 to TRBJ2-7; tentatively, D is TRBD2 (6 bases). The sample taken for sequencing was PBMCs. The CDR3 DNA sequence: TGTGCCAGCAGCTTGGACGGAGGGCCAAAGGCCGTCTACGAGCAGTACTTC. Its protein is CASSLDGGPKAVYEQYF.